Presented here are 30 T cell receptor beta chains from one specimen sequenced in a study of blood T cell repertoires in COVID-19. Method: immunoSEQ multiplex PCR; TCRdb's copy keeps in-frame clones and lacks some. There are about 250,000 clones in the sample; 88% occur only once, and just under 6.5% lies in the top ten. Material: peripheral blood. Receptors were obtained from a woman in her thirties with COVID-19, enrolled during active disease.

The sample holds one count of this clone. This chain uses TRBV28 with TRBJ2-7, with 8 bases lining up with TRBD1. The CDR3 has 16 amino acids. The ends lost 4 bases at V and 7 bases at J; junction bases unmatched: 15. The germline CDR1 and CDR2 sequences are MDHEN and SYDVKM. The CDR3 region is CASSSPGQGLHIEQYF. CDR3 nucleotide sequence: TGTGCCAGCAGTTCCCCCGGACAGGGACTCCACATAGAGCAGTACTTC.

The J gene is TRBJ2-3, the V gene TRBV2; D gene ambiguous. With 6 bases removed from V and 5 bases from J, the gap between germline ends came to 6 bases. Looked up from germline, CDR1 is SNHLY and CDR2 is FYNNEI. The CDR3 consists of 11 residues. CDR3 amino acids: CASREVDTQYF. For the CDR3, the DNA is TGTGCCAGCAGAGAGGTAGATACGCAGTATTTT.

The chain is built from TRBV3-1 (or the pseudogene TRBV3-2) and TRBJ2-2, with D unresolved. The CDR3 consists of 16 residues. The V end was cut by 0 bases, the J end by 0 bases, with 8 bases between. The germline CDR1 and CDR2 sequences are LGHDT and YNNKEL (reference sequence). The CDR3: CASSQDWASNTGELFF. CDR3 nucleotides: TGTGCCAGCAGCCAAGATTGGGCCTCGAACACCGGGGAGCTGTTTTTT.

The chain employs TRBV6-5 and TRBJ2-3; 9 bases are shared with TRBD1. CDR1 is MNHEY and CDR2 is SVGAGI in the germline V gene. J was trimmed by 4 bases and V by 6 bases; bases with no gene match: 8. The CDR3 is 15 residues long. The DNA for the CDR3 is TGTGCCAGCAGCCAGACAGGGGGTCCGGCAGATACGCAGTATTTT. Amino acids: CASSQTGGPADTQYF.

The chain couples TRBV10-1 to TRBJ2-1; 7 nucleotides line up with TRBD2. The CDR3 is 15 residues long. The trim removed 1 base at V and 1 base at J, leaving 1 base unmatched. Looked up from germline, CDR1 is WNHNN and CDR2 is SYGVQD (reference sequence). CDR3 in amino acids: CASSEWGGSYNEQFF. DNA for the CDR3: TGCGCCAGCAGTGAGTGGGGGGGATCCTACAATGAGCAGTTCTTC.

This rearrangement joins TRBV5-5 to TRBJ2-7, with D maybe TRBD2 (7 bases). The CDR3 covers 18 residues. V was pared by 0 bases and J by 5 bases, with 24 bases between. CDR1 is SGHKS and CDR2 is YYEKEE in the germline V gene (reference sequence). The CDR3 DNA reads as TGTGCCAGCAGCTTGGATCCCGGAGGGGGGGGCTTCCCCAACGAGCAGTACTTC. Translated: CASSLDPGGGGFPNEQYF.

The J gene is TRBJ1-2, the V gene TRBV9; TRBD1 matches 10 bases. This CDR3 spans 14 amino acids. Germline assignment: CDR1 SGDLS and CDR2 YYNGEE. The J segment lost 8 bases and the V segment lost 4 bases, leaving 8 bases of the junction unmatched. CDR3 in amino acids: CASSSATGGRGYTF. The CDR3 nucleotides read TGTGCCAGCAGCTCCGCGACAGGGGGCCGCGGCTACACCTTC. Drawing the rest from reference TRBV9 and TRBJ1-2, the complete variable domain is DSGVTQTPKHLITATGQRVTLRCSPRSGDLSVYWYQQSLDQGLQFLIQYYNGEERAKGNILERFSAQQFPDLHSELNLSSLELGDSALYFCASSSATGGRGYTFGSGTRLTVV.

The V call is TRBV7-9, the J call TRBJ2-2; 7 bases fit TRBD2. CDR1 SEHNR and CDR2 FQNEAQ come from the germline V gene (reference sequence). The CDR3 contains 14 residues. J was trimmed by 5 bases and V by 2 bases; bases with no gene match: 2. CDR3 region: CASSLKGGTGELFF. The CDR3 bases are TGTGCCAGCAGCTTAAAGGGAGGGACCGGGGAGCTGTTTTTT.

The CDR3 spells CASGAGGYEQYF. The CDR3 DNA sequence: TGTGCCAGCGGAGCGGGTGGGTACGAGCAGTACTTC. J is TRBJ2-7 and V is TRBV2; possibly TRBD2 for D (6 bases). Germline CDR1 is SNHLY and CDR2 is FYNNEI. Trimming pared 8 bases from V and 4 bases from J, leaving 12 bases between. The CDR3 sequence is 12 residues long.

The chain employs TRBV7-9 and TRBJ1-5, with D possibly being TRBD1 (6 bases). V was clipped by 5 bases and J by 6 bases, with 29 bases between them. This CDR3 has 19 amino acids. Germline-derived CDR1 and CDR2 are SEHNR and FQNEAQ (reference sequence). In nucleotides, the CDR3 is TGTGCCAGCAGCCCTCCAACGTCAGAAACAGGGACGGGTACTCAGCCCCAGCATTTT. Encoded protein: CASSPPTSETGTGTQPQHF.

CDR3 loop: CASSSTGGRQPQHF. CDR3 sequence (DNA): TGTGCCAGCAGCTCAACAGGGGGCCGGCAGCCCCAGCATTTT. This chain links TRBV7-2 with TRBJ1-5; 9 bases fit TRBD1. This CDR3 is 14 amino acids long. V dropped 4 bases and J dropped 7; count of bases not matched to a gene: 5. Germline V CDR1 and CDR2: SGHTA, FQGNSA. Full variable domain (remainder filled in from reference TRBV7-2 and TRBJ1-5): GAGVSQSPSNKVTEKGKDVELRCDPISGHTALYWYRQSLGQGLEFLIYFQGNSAPDKSGLPSDRFSAERTGGSVSTLTIQRTQQEDSAVYLCASSSTGGRQPQHFGDGTRLSIL.

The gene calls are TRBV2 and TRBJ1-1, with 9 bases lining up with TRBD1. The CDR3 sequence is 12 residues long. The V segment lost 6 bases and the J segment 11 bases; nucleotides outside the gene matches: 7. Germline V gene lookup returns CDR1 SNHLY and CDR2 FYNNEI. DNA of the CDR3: TGTGCCAGCAGGATGGACAGGGGATCGGCTTTCTTT. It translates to CASRMDRGSAFF.

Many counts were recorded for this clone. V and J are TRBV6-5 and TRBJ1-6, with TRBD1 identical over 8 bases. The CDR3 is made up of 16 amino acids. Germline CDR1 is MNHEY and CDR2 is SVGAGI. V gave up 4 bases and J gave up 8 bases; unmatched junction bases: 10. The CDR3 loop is CASSSQPGTGHSPLHF. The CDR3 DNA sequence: TGTGCCAGCAGTTCCCAACCCGGGACAGGCCATTCACCCCTCCACTTT.

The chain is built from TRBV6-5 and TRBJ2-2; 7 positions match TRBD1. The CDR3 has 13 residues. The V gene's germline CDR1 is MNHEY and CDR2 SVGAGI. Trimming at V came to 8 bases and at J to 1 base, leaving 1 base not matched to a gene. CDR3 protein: CASRTGNTGELFF. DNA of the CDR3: TGTGCCAGCCGGACAGGGAACACCGGGGAGCTGTTTTTT.

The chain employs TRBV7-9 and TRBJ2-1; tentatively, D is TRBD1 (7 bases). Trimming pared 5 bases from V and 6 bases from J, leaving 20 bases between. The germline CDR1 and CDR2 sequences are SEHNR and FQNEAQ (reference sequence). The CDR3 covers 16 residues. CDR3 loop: CASSASGGPSGNEQFF. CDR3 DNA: TGTGCCAGCAGCGCATCAGGGGGGCCGTCCGGCAATGAGCAGTTCTTC.

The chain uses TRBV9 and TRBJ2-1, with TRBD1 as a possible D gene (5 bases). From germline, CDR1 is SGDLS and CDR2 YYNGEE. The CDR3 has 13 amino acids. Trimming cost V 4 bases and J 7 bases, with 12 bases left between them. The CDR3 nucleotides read TGTGCCAGCAGCTCCCAGGGATGGAATGAGCAGTTCTTC. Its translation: CASSSQGWNEQFF.

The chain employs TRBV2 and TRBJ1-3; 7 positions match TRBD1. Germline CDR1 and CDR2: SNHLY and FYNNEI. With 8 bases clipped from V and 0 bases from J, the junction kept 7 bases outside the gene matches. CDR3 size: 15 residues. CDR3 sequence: CASAGGDSSGNTIYF. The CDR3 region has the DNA TGTGCCAGCGCCGGGGGGGACAGCTCTGGAAACACCATATATTTT. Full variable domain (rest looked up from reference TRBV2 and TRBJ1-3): EPEVTQTPSHQVTQMGQEVILRCVPISNHLYFYWYRQILGQKVEFLVSFYNNEISEKSEIFDDQFSVERPDGSNFTLKIRSTKLEDSAMYFCASAGGDSSGNTIYFGEGSWLTVV.

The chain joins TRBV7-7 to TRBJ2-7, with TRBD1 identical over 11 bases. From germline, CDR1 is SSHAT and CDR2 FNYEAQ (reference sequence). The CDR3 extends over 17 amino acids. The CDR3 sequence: CASSFAGTGGSPYEQYV. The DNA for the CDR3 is TGTGCTAGCAGCTTCGCCGGGACAGGGGGGTCCCCCTACGAGCAGTACGTC.

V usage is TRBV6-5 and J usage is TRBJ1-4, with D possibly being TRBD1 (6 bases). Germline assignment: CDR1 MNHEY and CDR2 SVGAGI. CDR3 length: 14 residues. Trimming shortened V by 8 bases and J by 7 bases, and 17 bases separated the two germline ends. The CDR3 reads CASERGGEGEKLFF. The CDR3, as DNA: TGTGCCAGCGAAAGAGGGGGAGAGGGTGAAAAACTGTTTTTT.

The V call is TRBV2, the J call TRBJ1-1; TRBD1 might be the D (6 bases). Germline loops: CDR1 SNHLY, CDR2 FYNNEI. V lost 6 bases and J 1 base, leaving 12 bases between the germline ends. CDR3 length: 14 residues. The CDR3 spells CASSLQGSNTEAFF. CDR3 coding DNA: TGTGCCAGCAGCTTACAGGGATCGAACACTGAAGCTTTCTTT.

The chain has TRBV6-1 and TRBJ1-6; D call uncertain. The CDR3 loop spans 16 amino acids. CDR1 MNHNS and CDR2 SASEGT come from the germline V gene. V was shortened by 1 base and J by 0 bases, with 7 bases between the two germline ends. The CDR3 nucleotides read TGTGCCAGCAGTGAAGGTCCGTCCTCCTATAATTCACCCCTCCACTTT. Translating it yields CASSEGPSSYNSPLHF.

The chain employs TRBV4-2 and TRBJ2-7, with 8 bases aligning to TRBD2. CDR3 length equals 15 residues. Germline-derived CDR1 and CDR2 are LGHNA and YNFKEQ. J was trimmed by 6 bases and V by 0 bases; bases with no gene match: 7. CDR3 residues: CASSQDRTSSREQYF. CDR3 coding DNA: TGTGCCAGCAGCCAAGATCGGACTAGCAGCCGCGAGCAGTACTTC.

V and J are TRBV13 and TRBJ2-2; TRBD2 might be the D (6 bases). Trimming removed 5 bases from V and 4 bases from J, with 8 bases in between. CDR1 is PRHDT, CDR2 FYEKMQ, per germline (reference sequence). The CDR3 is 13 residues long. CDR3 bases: TGTGCCAGCAGCGCCGGGGGCACCGGGGAGCTGTTTTTT. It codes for CASSAGGTGELFF.

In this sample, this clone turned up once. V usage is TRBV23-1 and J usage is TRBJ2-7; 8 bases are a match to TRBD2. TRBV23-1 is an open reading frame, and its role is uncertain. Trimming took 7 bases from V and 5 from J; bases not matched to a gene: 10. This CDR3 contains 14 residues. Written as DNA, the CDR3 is TGCGCCAGCACCCCACGGGGGGGGGACGACGAGCAGTACTTC. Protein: CASTPRGGDDEQYF.

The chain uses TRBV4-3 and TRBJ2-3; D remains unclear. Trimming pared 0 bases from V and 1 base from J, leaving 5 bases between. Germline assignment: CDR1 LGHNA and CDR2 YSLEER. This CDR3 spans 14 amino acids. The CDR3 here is CASSQDIGTDTQYF. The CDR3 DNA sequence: TGCGCCAGCAGCCAAGATATAGGCACAGATACGCAGTATTTT.

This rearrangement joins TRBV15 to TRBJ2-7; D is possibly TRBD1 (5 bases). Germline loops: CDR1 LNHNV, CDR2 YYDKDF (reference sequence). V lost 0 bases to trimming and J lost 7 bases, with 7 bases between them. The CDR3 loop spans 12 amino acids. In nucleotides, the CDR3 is TGTGCCACCAGCAGAGATCGACAGGAGCAGTACTTC. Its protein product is CATSRDRQEQYF.

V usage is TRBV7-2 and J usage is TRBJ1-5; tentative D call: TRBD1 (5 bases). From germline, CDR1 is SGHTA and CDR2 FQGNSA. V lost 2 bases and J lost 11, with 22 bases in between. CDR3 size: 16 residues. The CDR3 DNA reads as TGTGCCAGCAGCTTATTGGGGGGGGACGTAGCGGGGTCCCAGCATTTT. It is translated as CASSLLGGDVAGSQHF.

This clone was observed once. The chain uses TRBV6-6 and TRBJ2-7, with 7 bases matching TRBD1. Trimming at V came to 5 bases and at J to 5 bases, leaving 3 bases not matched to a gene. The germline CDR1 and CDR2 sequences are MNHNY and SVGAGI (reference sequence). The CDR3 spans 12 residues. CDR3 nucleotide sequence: TGTGCCAGCAGTAAAGGGACAGACGAGCAGTACGTC. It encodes CASSKGTDEQYV.

This chain's CDR3 is CASSLQGPPEDGYTF. CDR3 nucleotides: TGCGCCAGCAGCTTACAGGGGCCCCCGGAAGATGGCTACACCTTC. This rearrangement joins TRBV5-1 to TRBJ1-2; TRBD1 aligns across 7 bases. The V gene's germline CDR1 is SGHRS and CDR2 YFSETQ. Trimming removed 2 bases from V and 6 bases from J; junction bases left unmatched: 10. The CDR3 is made up of 15 amino acids.

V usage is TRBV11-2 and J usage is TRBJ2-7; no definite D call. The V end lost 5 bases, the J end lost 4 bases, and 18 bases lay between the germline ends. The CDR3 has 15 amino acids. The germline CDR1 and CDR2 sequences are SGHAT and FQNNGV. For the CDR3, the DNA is TGTGCCAGCAGCGAAAGAGGTACCAGTCTTTACGAGCAGTACTTC. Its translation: CASSERGTSLYEQYF.